This T cell receptor beta chain was captured in a study of blood T cells in healthy people across ages. General study points: TCR beta diversity, measured per million T cells, fell in a roughly linear way with age.

Alongside a J-beta primer mix, a sample-barcoded 5' primer served in a second PCR lasting roughly 7 to 11 cycles. All samples yielded 2.5 million or more CDR3-containing paired-end reads. TCRdb recomputed calls from the 5' RACE reads with MiXCR, one row per CDR3 protein. The sample consists of some 1.5 million distinct CDR3 sequences, 35% to 45% of them appearing once. For this clonotype: Antigen unknown.

V was cut by 2 bases and J by 4 bases, with 8 bases left in between. This CDR3 is 13 amino acids long. Per the germline V gene, CDR1 is WNHNN and CDR2 is SYGVQD (reference sequence). Donation came from healthy Caucasian individuals in Russia who were aged about 6 to 95. Isolation recovered at least 7 million PBMCs from every sample. The sample consisted of blood. The chain is built from TRBV10-1 and TRBJ1-1; D remains ambiguous. The TCR originated in a woman aged 18-29 years in good health. The CDR3, as DNA: TGCGCCAGCAGTGAGCGGAGAGTCACTGAAGCTTTCTTT. Protein product: CASSERRVTEAFF.